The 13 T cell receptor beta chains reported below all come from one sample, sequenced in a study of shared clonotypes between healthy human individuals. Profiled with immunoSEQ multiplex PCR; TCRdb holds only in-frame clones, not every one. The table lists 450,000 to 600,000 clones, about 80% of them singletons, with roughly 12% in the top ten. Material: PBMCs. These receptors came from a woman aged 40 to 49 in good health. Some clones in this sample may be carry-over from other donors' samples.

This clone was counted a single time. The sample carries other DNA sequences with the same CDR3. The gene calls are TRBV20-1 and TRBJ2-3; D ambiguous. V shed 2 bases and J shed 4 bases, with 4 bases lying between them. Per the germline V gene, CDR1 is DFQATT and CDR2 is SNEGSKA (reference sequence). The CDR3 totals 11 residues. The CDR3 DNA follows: TGCAGTGCTAGATTTGCAGATACGCAGTATTTT. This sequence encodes CSARFADTQYF.

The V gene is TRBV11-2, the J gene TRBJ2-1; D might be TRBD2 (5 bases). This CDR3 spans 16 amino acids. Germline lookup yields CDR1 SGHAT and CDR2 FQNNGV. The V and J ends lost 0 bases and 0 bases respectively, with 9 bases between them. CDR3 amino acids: CASSLDPGGSYNEQFF. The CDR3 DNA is TGTGCCAGCAGCTTAGATCCCGGAGGCTCCTACAATGAGCAGTTCTTC.

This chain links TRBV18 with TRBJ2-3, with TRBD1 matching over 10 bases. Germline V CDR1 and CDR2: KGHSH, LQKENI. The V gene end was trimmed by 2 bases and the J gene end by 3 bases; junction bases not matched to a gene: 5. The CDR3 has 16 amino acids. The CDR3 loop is CASSPSRTGGTDTQYF. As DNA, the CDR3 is TGTGCCAGCTCACCATCCCGGACAGGGGGTACAGATACGCAGTATTTT. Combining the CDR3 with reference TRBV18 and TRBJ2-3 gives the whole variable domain NAGVMQNPRHLVRRRGQEARLRCSPMKGHSHVYWYRQLPEEGLKFMVYLQKENIIDESGMPKERFSAEFPKEGPSILRIQQVVRGDSAAYFCASSPSRTGGTDTQYFGPGTRLTVL.

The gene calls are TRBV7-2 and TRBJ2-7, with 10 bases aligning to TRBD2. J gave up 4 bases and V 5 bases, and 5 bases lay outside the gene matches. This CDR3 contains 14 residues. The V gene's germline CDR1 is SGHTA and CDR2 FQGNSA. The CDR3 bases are TGTGCCAGCAGCCCCGGACTAGCGGCATACGAGCAGTACTTC. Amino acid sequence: CASSPGLAAYEQYF.

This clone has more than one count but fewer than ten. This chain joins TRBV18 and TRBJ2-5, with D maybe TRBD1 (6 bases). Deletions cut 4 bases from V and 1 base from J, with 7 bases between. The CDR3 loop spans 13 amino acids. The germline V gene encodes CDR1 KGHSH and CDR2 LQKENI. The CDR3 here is CASSRTAQETQYF. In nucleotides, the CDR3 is TGTGCCAGCTCACGGACAGCCCAAGAGACCCAGTACTTC.

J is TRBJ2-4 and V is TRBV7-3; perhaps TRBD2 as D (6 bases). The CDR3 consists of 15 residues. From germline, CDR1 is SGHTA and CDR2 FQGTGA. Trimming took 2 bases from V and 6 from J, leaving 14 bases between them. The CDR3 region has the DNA TGTGCCAGCAGCTTAGGCGGAGGGCCACTAAACATTCAGTACTTC. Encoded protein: CASSLGGGPLNIQYF.

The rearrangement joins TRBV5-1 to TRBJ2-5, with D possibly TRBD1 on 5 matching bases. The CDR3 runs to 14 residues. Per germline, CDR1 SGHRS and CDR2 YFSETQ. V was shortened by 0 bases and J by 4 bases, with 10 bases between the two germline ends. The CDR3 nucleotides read TGCGCCAGCAGCTTGGTTACAGGAGCAGAGACCCAGTACTTC. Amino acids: CASSLVTGAETQYF.

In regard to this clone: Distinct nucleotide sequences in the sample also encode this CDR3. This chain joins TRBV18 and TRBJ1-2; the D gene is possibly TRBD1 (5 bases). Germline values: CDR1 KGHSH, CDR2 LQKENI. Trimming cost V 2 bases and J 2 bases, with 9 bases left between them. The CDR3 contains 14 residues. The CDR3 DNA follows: TGTGCCAGCTCACCAGGGGCAGGAAACTATGGCTACACCTTC. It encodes CASSPGAGNYGYTF.

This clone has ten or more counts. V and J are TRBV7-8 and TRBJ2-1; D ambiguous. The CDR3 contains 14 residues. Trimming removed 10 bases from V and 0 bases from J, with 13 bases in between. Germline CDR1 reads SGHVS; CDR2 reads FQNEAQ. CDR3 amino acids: CATRKDRSYNEQFF. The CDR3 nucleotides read TGTGCCACCAGAAAGGATCGCTCCTACAATGAGCAGTTCTTC.

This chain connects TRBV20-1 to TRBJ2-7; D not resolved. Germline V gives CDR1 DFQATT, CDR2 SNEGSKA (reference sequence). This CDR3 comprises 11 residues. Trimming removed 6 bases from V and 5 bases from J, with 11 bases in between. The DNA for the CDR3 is TGCAGTGCGTTGCCTGGAGACGAGCAGTACTTC. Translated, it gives CSALPGDEQYF.

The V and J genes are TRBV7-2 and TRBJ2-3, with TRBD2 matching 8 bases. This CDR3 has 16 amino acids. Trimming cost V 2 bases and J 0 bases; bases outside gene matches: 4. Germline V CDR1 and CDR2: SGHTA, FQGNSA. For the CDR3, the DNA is TGTGCCAGCAGCTTAACGGCTAGCGGGAGCACAGATACGCAGTATTTT. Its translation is CASSLTASGSTDTQYF. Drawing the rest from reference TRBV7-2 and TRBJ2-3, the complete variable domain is GAGVSQSPSNKVTEKGKDVELRCDPISGHTALYWYRQSLGQGLEFLIYFQGNSAPDKSGLPSDRFSAERTGGSVSTLTIQRTQQEDSAVYLCASSLTASGSTDTQYFGPGTRLTVL.

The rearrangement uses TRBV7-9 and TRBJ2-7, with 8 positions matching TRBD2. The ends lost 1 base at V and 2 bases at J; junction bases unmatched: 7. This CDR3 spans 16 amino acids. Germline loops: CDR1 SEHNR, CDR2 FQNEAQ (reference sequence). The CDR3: CASSLGVAGRTYEQYF. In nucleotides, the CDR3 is TGTGCCAGCAGCTTAGGGGTAGCGGGGAGAACCTACGAGCAGTACTTC.

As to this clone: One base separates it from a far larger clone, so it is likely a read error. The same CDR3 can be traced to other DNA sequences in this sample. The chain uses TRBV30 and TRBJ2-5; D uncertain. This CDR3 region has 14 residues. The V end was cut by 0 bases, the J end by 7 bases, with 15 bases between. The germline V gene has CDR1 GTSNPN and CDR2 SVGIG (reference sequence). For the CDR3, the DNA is TGTGCCTGGAGTGTGATCGGCAACCTTGGGACCCAGTACTTC. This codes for CAWSVIGNLGTQYF.